This is a list of T cell receptor beta chains from one sample in a study of blood T cell repertoires in COVID-19. The assay was immunoSEQ multiplex PCR, and TCRdb's table has in-frame clones only and misses some. Of 200,000 to 250,000 clones listed, 86% are singletons. The sample consisted of peripheral blood. The receptors stem from a man between 50 and 59 years old with acute or convalescent COVID-19. Both conserved end residues are part of each CDR3. A D gene is named only where the DNA matches it firmly. The size entry is marked missing in some rows and otherwise reads once, few, many or a size class.

>TRBV6-6|TRBJ1-1|.|.
TGTGCCAGCAGTCGACCTCCCGGGAGCGCAGTTCTTGAAGCTTTCTTT
CASSRPPGSAVLEAFF
>TRBV12-3/TRBV12-4|TRBJ1-1|.|TRBD1
TGTGCCAGCAGTCCCCAGACAGGGATATCTTTCTTT
CASSPQTGISFF
>TRBV7-9|TRBJ1-2|few|.
TGTGCCAGCAGCTCTATGGGGCAGAACAACTATGGCTACACCTTC
CASSSMGQNNYGYTF
>TRBV19|TRBJ1-4|.|TRBD1
TGTGCCAGTGGCCCCCGGACAGGTGGGAATGAAAAACTGTTTTTT
CASGPRTGGNEKLFF
>TRBV7-9|TRBJ1-6|.|TRBD1
TGTGCCAGCAGCCCGGGACAGGTCGGGGATTCACCCCTCCACTTT
CASSPGQVGDSPLHF
>TRBV18|TRBJ1-3|.|TRBD1
TGTGCCAGCTCACCCAGGACAGGGTCTGGAAACACCATATATTTT
CASSPRTGSGNTIYF
>TRBV19|TRBJ1-4|.|.
TGTGCCAGTAGCCGACAGTTATCAACTAATGAAAAACTGTTTTTT
CASSRQLSTNEKLFF
>TRBV7-9|TRBJ1-2|.|.
TGTGCCAGCAGCTTAACAGGTGGCTACACCTTC
CASSLTGGYTF
>TRBV5-4|TRBJ1-1|.|TRBD1
TGTGCCAGCAGCCAGCAAACCGGGACAGGTGGTAATGCTTTCTTT
CASSQQTGTGGNAFF
>TRBV19|TRBJ1-2|.|.
TGTGCCAGTAGTTGGGGCGATACACGCTATGGCTACACCTTC
CASSWGDTRYGYTF
>TRBV7-3|TRBJ2-7|few|.
TGTGCCAGCAGCTTAGGGGCGGGGCCCAACTACGAGCAGTACTTC
CASSLGAGPNYEQYF
>TRBV18|TRBJ1-4|.|.
TGTGCCAGCTCACCACCATCCACGGGTAATAATGAAAAACTGTTTTTT
CASSPPSTGNNEKLFF
>TRBV18|TRBJ1-2|.|.
TGTGCCAGCTCACCACCGAACCTTCGGACCGGAGGATACTATGGCTACACCTTC
CASSPPNLRTGGYYGYTF
>TRBV4-1|TRBJ2-5|.|TRBD2
TGCGCCAGCAGCCTTGACCCCTTGACTAGCGGGGGGGCGAGGGAGACCCAGTACTTC
CASSLDPLTSGGARETQYF
>TRBV4-1|TRBJ1-1|.|.
TGCGCCAGCAGCCAGGATTTCGGGACACTTAACACTGAAGCTTTCTTT
CASSQDFGTLNTEAFF
>TRBV2|TRBJ1-1|.|TRBD1
TGTGCCAGCAGAGCCGGACAGGCCCATGAAGCTTTCTTT
CASRAGQAHEAFF
>TRBV5-5|TRBJ1-5|.|.
TGTGCCAGCAGCTTGGACAGAACTCAGCCCCAGCATTTT
CASSLDRTQPQHF
>TRBV6-5|TRBJ2-2|once|.
TGTGCCAGCAGCAGCGGGACAGGGAACACCGGGGAGCTGTTTTTT
CASSSGTGNTGELFF
>TRBV18|TRBJ1-4|.|TRBD1
TGTGCCAGCTCACTACTCGGGACAGGGGCCCGGGGGCAGGAAAAACTGTTTTTT
CASSLLGTGARGQEKLFF
>TRBV19|TRBJ1-1|.|.
TGTGCCAGTAGTGCGGCGCGAGGGACTGAAGCTTTCTTT
CASSAARGTEAFF
>TRBV28|TRBJ1-2|.|.
TGTGCCAGCAGTTTGTCCCTAGGGGATGGCTATGGCTACACCTTC
CASSLSLGDGYGYTF
>TRBV7-3|TRBJ1-3|.|TRBD1
TGTGCCAGCAGCCCGGGACAGGGAAACACCATATATTTT
CASSPGQGNTIYF
>TRBV3-1/TRBV3-2|TRBJ1-5|.|.
TGTGCCAGCAGCCAAGCTACAGGGCCCTTTTTCAATCAGCCCCAGCATTTT
CASSQATGPFFNQPQHF
>TRBV19|TRBJ2-4|.|.
TGTGCCAGTAGTCTCGGACTGTCTGACATTCAGTACTTC
CASSLGLSDIQYF
>TRBV20-1|TRBJ1-3|.|.
TGCAGTGCTAGTAACAGGGCTGATGGAAACACCATATATTTT
CSASNRADGNTIYF
>TRBV27|TRBJ1-4|.|.
TGTGCCAGCAGGCGCACTCTCGTGACTAATGAAAAACTGTTTTTT
CASRRTLVTNEKLFF
>TRBV7-8|TRBJ1-2|.|TRBD1
TGTGCCAGCAACTCCGGGACAGGGAGCTATGGCTACACCTTC
CASNSGTGSYGYTF
>TRBV5-1|TRBJ1-1|.|TRBD1
TGCGCCAGCAGCCCGCCGACAGGGATCTCGACTGAAGCTTTCTTT
CASSPPTGISTEAFF
>TRBV29-1|TRBJ1-2|.|TRBD1
TGCAGCGTTGAAGGTGGAGGGGGCACTAACTATGGCTACACCTTC
CSVEGGGGTNYGYTF
>TRBV2|TRBJ2-7|.|TRBD1
TGTGCCAGCAGCCTACAGGGGCTCGAGCAGTACTTC
CASSLQGLEQYF
>TRBV6-5|TRBJ1-6|.|TRBD1
TGTGCCAGCAGTTACTCGAGAGACAGGGGAGGTTCACCCCTCCACTTT
CASSYSRDRGGSPLHF
>TRBV5-1|TRBJ1-3|.|.
TGCGCCAGCAGCTTGACGGGAAACCCCGGAAACACCATATATTTT
CASSLTGNPGNTIYF
>TRBV27|TRBJ1-1|.|TRBD1
TGTGCCAGCAGGTTACAGGGGGCGAGGGGCACTGAAGCTTTCTTT
CASRLQGARGTEAFF
>TRBV5-1|TRBJ2-7|.|.
TGCGCCAGCAGCTCCCTTCCGGCCGACGCGGTTAAGGAGCAGTACTTC
CASSSLPADAVKEQYF
>TRBV3-1/TRBV3-2|TRBJ1-1|.|.
TGTGCCAGCAGCCCCAGTAGAACGGGTATCCTGGACACTGAAGCTTTCTTT
CASSPSRTGILDTEAFF
>TRBV5-6|TRBJ1-2|.|.
TGTGCCAGCAGCTTGCGCAGGGCGAGCTATGGCTACACCTTC
CASSLRRASYGYTF
>TRBV7-9|TRBJ1-2|.|TRBD1
TGTGCCAGCAGCCCCCGGGACAGGGGGCTCTATGGCTACACCTTC
CASSPRDRGLYGYTF
>TRBV14|TRBJ1-3|few|.
TGTGCCAGCAGCCCGAACTTCTCTGGAAACACCATATATTTT
CASSPNFSGNTIYF
>TRBV6-5|TRBJ2-7|.|TRBD1
TGTGCCAGCAGTCCTCCTGGGACAGACGAGCAGTACTTC
CASSPPGTDEQYF
>TRBV5-1|TRBJ2-5|.|.
TGCGCCAGCAGCCGAGGACTTACAGAGACCCAGTACTTC
CASSRGLTETQYF
>TRBV4-1|TRBJ1-1|.|.
TGCGCCAGCAGCCATGTCATTTGGGCCCAGGGAAGAAACACTGAAGCTTTCTTT
CASSHVIWAQGRNTEAFF
>TRBV11-3|TRBJ2-3|.|.
TGTGCCAGCAGCTGGCGACCCGGGGATACGCAGTATTTT
CASSWRPGDTQYF
>TRBV7-8|TRBJ1-5|.|.
TGTGCCAGCGCCGTGGGAGACAATCAGCCCCAGCATTTT
CASAVGDNQPQHF
>TRBV5-1|TRBJ1-2|.|TRBD1
TGCGCCAGCAGCTCGCGCCCGTCTCCGGGACAGGACGGCTACACCTTC
CASSSRPSPGQDGYTF
>TRBV6-5|TRBJ2-2|.|.
TGTGCCAGCAGGGATTCGACACAGAACACCGGGGAGCTGTTTTTT
CASRDSTQNTGELFF
>TRBV5-6|TRBJ1-2|.|.
TGTGCCAGCAGCTTGGTCCAGGGAGGGTATGGCTACACCTTC
CASSLVQGGYGYTF